A selection of T cell receptor beta chains follows, all from one sample in a study of blood T cells in healthy people across ages. MiXCR was run by TCRdb on the 5' RACE reads, yielding one entry per CDR3 protein. The data show 800,000 to 1,300,000 distinct CDR3 sequences, around 25% seen once. The sample was also reused in another study, on T cells of mothers and their children.

The sequencing sample was made of blood. These receptors originate from a girl aged 2-10 years in good health. CDR3s include the opening cysteine and the closing phenylalanine or tryptophan. D genes are given only for firm matches. Rows may omit the clone size; those that give it use once, few, many or a size class.

J,D,V,size,CDR3,DNA
TRBJ1-1,.,TRBV6-2/TRBV6-3,few,CASSYSPGSGTEAFF,TGTGCCAGCAGTTACTCGCCAGGTAGCGGGACTGAAGCTTTCTTT
TRBJ1-4,.,TRBV7-8,few,CASSLWERGANEKLFF,TGTGCCAGCAGCTTATGGGAGCGAGGAGCTAATGAAAAACTGTTTTTT
TRBJ2-1,TRBD1,TRBV7-9,.,CASSQTGQGSSEQLF,TGTGCCAGCAGCCAGACGGGACAGGGGTCTTCTGAGCAGCTCTTC
TRBJ1-4,.,TRBV20-1,.,CSARGAGTTNEKLFF,TGCAGTGCTAGAGGGGCAGGAACAACTAATGAAAAACTGTTTTTT
TRBJ1-4,.,TRBV6-2/TRBV6-3,few,CASSYSRDPLEKLFF,TGTGCCAGCAGTTACTCGAGGGACCCACTTGAAAAACTGTTTTTT
TRBJ2-5,TRBD2,TRBV7-2,few,CASSPGLDVETQYF,TGTGCCAGCAGCCCGGGACTAGACGTAGAGACCCAGTACTTC
TRBJ2-3,.,TRBV5-6,few,CASSLPARGVDTQYF,TGTGCCAGCAGCTTGCCAGCGAGAGGGGTGGATACGCAGTATTTT
TRBJ2-1,TRBD2,TRBV20-1,few,CSASSGRISDEQFF,TGCAGTGCCAGCAGCGGGAGGATTAGCGATGAGCAGTTCTTC
TRBJ2-7,.,TRBV21-1,.,CATLVSRRGGTYEQYF,TGTGCCACCCTAGTCTCGCGAAGGGGCGGAACCTACGAGCAGTACTTC
TRBJ1-4,.,TRBV11-2,.,CASSLFGNEKLFF,TGTGCCAGCAGCTTATTTGGTAATGAAAAACTGTTTTTT
TRBJ2-7,TRBD2,TRBV20-1,.,CSASRSPGTSGSQGPEQYF,TGCAGTGCTAGTAGATCTCCCGGGACTAGCGGGAGTCAGGGACCCGAGCAGTACTTC
TRBJ1-2,.,TRBV18,.,CASSLSGRLDGYTF,TGTGCCAGCTCACTTTCCGGCAGATTGGATGGCTACACCTTC
TRBJ2-7,.,TRBV6-1,few,CASGDPSYEQYF,TGTGCCAGCGGGGACCCCTCCTACGAGCAGTACTTC
TRBJ2-5,.,TRBV5-1,.,CASSSGRGETQYF,TGTGCCAGCAGCTCGGGCAGGGGAGAGACCCAGTACTTC
TRBJ2-1,.,TRBV28,.,CASISGMLHGNNEQFF,TGTGCCAGCATCTCGGGCATGCTACACGGGAACAATGAGCAGTTCTTC
TRBJ2-7,.,TRBV29-1,once,CSVEGAFGEQYF,TGCAGCGTTGAAGGGGCTTTTGGAGAGCAGTACTTC
TRBJ1-1,TRBD1,TRBV6-6,.,CASSGGQGETEAFF,TGTGCCAGCAGCGGCGGACAGGGGGAAACTGAAGCTTTCTTT
TRBJ2-3,TRBD2,TRBV29-1,.,CSVDPAWIASGRSTDTQYF,TGCAGCGTTGATCCAGCGTGGATCGCTAGCGGGAGGTCGACAGATACGCAGTATTTT
TRBJ2-1,.,TRBV24-1,few,CATSDGQRNEQFF,TGTGCCACCAGTGATGGACAGCGCAATGAGCAGTTCTTC
TRBJ2-5,.,TRBV4-3,.,CASSQNPGPAQETQYF,TGCGCCAGCAGCCAAAATCCGGGACCCGCTCAAGAGACCCAGTACTTC
TRBJ2-5,.,TRBV29-1,.,CSPRMNRDKETQYF,TGCAGCCCACGTATGAACCGGGACAAAGAGACCCAGTACTTC
TRBJ2-4,.,TRBV3-1,.,CASSQLTREDIQYF,TGTGCCAGCAGCCAATTAACAAGGGAGGACATTCAGTACTTC